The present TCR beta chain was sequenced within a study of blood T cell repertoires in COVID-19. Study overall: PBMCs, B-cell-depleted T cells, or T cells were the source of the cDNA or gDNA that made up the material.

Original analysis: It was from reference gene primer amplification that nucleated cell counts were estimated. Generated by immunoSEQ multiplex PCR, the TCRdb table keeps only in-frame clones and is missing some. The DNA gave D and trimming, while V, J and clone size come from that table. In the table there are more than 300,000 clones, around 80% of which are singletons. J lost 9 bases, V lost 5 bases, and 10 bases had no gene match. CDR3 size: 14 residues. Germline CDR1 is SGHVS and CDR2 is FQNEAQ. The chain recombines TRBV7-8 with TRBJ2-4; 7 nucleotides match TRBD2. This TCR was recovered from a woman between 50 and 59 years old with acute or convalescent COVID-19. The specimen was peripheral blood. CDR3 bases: TGTGCCAGCAGCCGCTCGGGGGGACTGGCCATTCAGTACTTC. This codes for CASSRSGGLAIQYF.